Below are 26 T cell receptor beta chains sequenced from a single sample in a study of post-analysis software for immune sequencing data. The study, taken as a whole, reports: Relative to controls, patients had about 5 TRBV segments at higher frequency, with TRBV5-6, TRBV5-1 and TRBV20-1 among these.

These receptors' targets are unknown. Prepared TCR beta cDNA libraries contained unique molecular identifiers. TCRdb independently ran MiXCR on the PCR reads; one entry per CDR3 protein. Among approximately 440,000 distinct CDR3 sequences, around 40% were seen once, and the ten largest hold roughly an eighth. What was sequenced was blood. The receptors derive from a girl between 5 and 17 years old with multiple sclerosis.

This chain joins TRBV9 and TRBJ1-2; TRBD1 agrees at 8 bases. Germline assignment: CDR1 SGDLS and CDR2 YYNGEE. This CDR3 spans 14 amino acids. Trimming removed 2 bases from V and 4 bases from J; junction bases left unmatched: 4. CDR3 residues: CASSVTGGPYGYTF. CDR3 bases: TGTGCCAGCAGCGTTACAGGGGGACCCTATGGCTACACCTTC.

The genes are TRBV20-1 and TRBJ1-5; 7 bases fit TRBD1. CDR1 and CDR2 (germline): DFQATT, SNEGSKA (reference sequence). The CDR3 has 14 residues. The junction had 8 bases not matched to a gene; V was cut back by 6 bases and J by 3 bases. CDR3 coding DNA: TGCAGTGCCTCGTCCGACAGGGACAATCAGCCCCAGCATTTT. Residues: CSASSDRDNQPQHF.

The V gene is TRBV20-1, the J gene TRBJ2-7; 9 positions match TRBD2. The CDR3 has 13 residues. The V gene's germline CDR1 is DFQATT and CDR2 SNEGSKA (reference sequence). Trimming removed 6 bases from V and 1 base from J; junction bases left unmatched: 4. CDR3 sequence reads: CSAGTSRSYEQYF. CDR3 nucleotide sequence: TGCAGTGCCGGGACTAGCAGATCCTACGAGCAGTACTTC.

This rearrangement joins TRBV5-4 to TRBJ2-3; TRBD2 aligns across 13 bases. The CDR3 runs 17 residues. Looked up from germline, CDR1 is SGHNT and CDR2 is YYREEE (reference sequence). J lost 4 bases, V lost 4 bases, and 9 bases had no gene match. The CDR3 is CASSQGLAGALSDTQYF. The CDR3 DNA reads TGTGCCAGCAGCCAAGGACTAGCGGGAGCCCTATCAGATACGCAGTATTTT.

This clonotype was observed a few times. V is TRBV20-1 and J is TRBJ1-2, with D possibly being TRBD1 (6 bases). In germline, CDR1 is DFQATT, CDR2 SNEGSKA (reference sequence). The CDR3 covers 13 residues. The V and J ends lost 1 base and 6 bases respectively, with 12 bases between them. The CDR3 here is CSARVGQGNGYTF. CDR3 nucleotides: TGCAGTGCTAGAGTGGGGCAGGGGAATGGCTACACCTTC.

The CDR3 region is CASSAWPDRNTDTQYF. For the CDR3, the DNA is TGTGCCAGCAGCGCATGGCCGGACAGAAACACAGATACGCAGTATTTT. The rearrangement links TRBV5-8 to TRBJ2-3, with D maybe TRBD1 (6 bases). Between the trimmed V and J ends, which lost 4 bases and 2 bases, there was a span of 17 bases. This CDR3 region has 16 residues. Germline lookup yields CDR1 SGHTS and CDR2 YDEGEE. Full variable domain (remainder filled in from reference TRBV5-8 and TRBJ2-3): EAGVTQSPTHLIKTRGQQATLRCSPISGHTSVYWYQQALGLGLQFLLWYDEGEERNRGNFPPRFSGRQFPNYSSELNVNALELEDSALYLCASSAWPDRNTDTQYFGPGTRLTVL.

V usage is TRBV5-1 and J usage is TRBJ2-1; TRBD1 aligns across 7 bases. CDR1 is SGHRS, CDR2 YFSETQ, per germline. The CDR3 length is 15 residues. With V trimmed by 3 bases and J by 2 bases, 5 bases remained unmatched. The CDR3 bases are TGCGCCAGCAGCTCCCCAGACAGGGCCTACAATGAGCAGTTCTTC. This translates into CASSSPDRAYNEQFF. Full variable domain (missing parts from reference TRBV5-1 and TRBJ2-1): KAGVTQTPRYLIKTRGQQVTLSCSPISGHRSVSWYQQTPGQGLQFLFEYFSETQRNKGNFPGRFSGRQFSNSRSEMNVSTLELGDSALYLCASSSPDRAYNEQFFGPGTRLTVL.

The genes are TRBV27 and TRBJ2-1; D is unclear. The germline V gene has CDR1 MNHEY and CDR2 SMNVEV (reference sequence). The V and J ends lost 5 bases and 6 bases respectively, with 23 bases between them. The CDR3 is 17 amino acids. The CDR3 DNA sequence: TGTGCCAGCAGTATCCCCGGGCCAAATTCGAATCCCAATGAGCAGTTCTTC. The encoded protein is CASSIPGPNSNPNEQFF.

The rearrangement links TRBV29-1 to TRBJ1-1, with 7 bases aligning to TRBD1. The CDR3 totals 13 residues. The V and J ends lost 5 bases and 0 bases, in that order; junction bases with no gene match: 3. Looked up from germline, CDR1 is SQVTM and CDR2 is ANQGSEA. This CDR3 is CSVKGQLNTEAFF. In DNA form, the CDR3 reads TGCAGCGTTAAGGGACAGTTGAACACTGAAGCTTTCTTT.

J is TRBJ1-5 and V is TRBV28, with unresolved D. The CDR3 has 14 residues. Looked up from germline, CDR1 is MDHEN and CDR2 is SYDVKM. V was cut by 3 bases and J by 10 bases, with 16 bases left in between. The CDR3: CASSFRFRIQPQHF. The DNA for the CDR3 is TGTGCCAGCAGTTTCAGGTTCCGAATCCAACCCCAGCATTTT.

The chain couples TRBV28 to TRBJ2-1, with 14 bases fitting TRBD2. The CDR3 has 17 amino acids. From germline, CDR1 is MDHEN and CDR2 SYDVKM. With V trimmed by 6 bases and J by 9 bases, 13 bases remained unmatched. The CDR3 DNA follows: TGTGCCAGCAGCCTAGGATGGACTAGCGGGAGGATCCCTGAGCAGTTCTTC. Its protein is CASSLGWTSGRIPEQFF.

The chain links TRBV7-2 to TRBJ2-3; 8 nucleotides match TRBD2. V gave up 2 bases and J gave up 3 bases; unmatched junction bases: 7. The V gene's germline CDR1 is SGHTA and CDR2 FQGNSA. The CDR3 extends over 16 amino acids. The CDR3 region is CASSLRGAGGTDTQYF. CDR3 nucleotide sequence: TGTGCCAGCAGCTTACGTGGTGCGGGAGGTACAGATACGCAGTATTTT.

V and J are TRBV4-1 and TRBJ2-2; perhaps TRBD1 as D (6 bases). The V gene lost 3 bases and the J gene lost 0 bases, with 14 bases spanning the gap. Germline CDR1 MGHRA, CDR2 YSYEKL. This CDR3 comprises 17 residues. CDR3: CASSHPTGPPNTGELFF. Written as DNA, the CDR3 is TGCGCCAGCAGCCACCCGACAGGCCCCCCGAACACCGGGGAGCTGTTTTTT.

The chain uses TRBV7-9 and TRBJ2-3; 8 nucleotides align to TRBD2. The CDR3 sequence is 19 residues long. The V gene's germline CDR1 is SEHNR and CDR2 FQNEAQ (reference sequence). Trimming removed 5 bases from V and 0 bases from J; junction bases left unmatched: 16. DNA of the CDR3: TGTGCCAGCAGCCATCAGGTAGCGGGGAGAAGATTTAGCACAGATACGCAGTATTTT. Translating it yields CASSHQVAGRRFSTDTQYF. The whole variable domain, filled in from reference TRBV7-9 and TRBJ2-3, reads DTGVSQNPRHKITKRGQNVTFRCDPISEHNRLYWYRQTLGQGPEFLTYFQNEAQLEKSRLLSDRFSAERPKGSFSTLEIQRTEQGDSAMYLCASSHQVAGRRFSTDTQYFGPGTRLTVL.

In its sample, this clonotype was seen a few times. V and J are TRBV7-9 and TRBJ1-5, with D unresolved. Per germline, CDR1 SEHNR and CDR2 FQNEAQ (reference sequence). V was clipped by 1 base and J by 5 bases, with 9 bases between them. This CDR3 is built from 14 residues. The CDR3 DNA reads as TGTGCCAGCAGCTTAGGGGGATTCGATCAGCCCCAGCATTTT. It is translated as CASSLGGFDQPQHF.

This sequence joins TRBV5-1 and TRBJ2-5; 13 bases match TRBD2. The J call is doubtful: the DNA matches TRBJ2-7 better. The CDR3 loop spans 16 amino acids. Germline values: CDR1 SGHRS, CDR2 YFSETQ. The CDR3 sequence: CASSLGLAGGYYEQYF. The CDR3 DNA is TGCGCCAGCAGCTTGGGACTAGCGGGAGGTTACTACGAGCAGTACTTC.

The chain employs TRBV14 and TRBJ2-6; D uncertain. Germline V gene data show CDR1 as SGHDN and CDR2 as FVKESK. V was clipped by 0 bases and J by 0 bases, with 12 bases between them. CDR3 size: 18 residues. CDR3 sequence (DNA): TGTGCCAGCAGCCAAGAAGATAGGGCGGACTCTGGGGCCAACGTCCTGACTTTC. Translation gives CASSQEDRADSGANVLTF.

In this sample, this clonotype turned up a few times. The chain uses TRBV20-1 and TRBJ2-5; 10 nucleotides agree with TRBD2. The last part of the DNA fits TRBJ2-7 better; the J call may be wrong. The CDR3 loop spans 15 amino acids. Per germline, CDR1 DFQATT and CDR2 SNEGSKA (reference sequence). CDR3 residues: CSARELAGAGYEQYF. DNA for the CDR3: TGCAGTGCTAGAGAGCTAGCGGGAGCCGGCTACGAGCAGTACTTC.

This chain connects TRBV28 to TRBJ2-7, with TRBD2 matching 14 bases. Unmatched junction bases numbered 1, after V lost 2 bases and J lost 7 bases. Per germline, CDR1 MDHEN and CDR2 SYDVKM. The CDR3 covers 14 residues. The CDR3: CASSLRLAGGEQYF. The CDR3 DNA reads as TGTGCCAGCAGTTTACGACTAGCGGGAGGGGAGCAGTACTTC.

This clonotype was counted between two and nine times. The chain links TRBV29-1 to TRBJ1-1; unclear D gene. The CDR3 has 15 amino acids. Per germline, CDR1 SQVTM and CDR2 ANQGSEA. The V gene lost 0 bases and the J gene lost 1 base, with 12 bases spanning the gap. The CDR3 sequence: CSVEDYHRGNTEAFF. The CDR3 DNA is TGCAGCGTTGAAGACTATCATCGGGGGAACACTGAAGCTTTCTTT.

This sequence joins TRBV9 and TRBJ2-5, with D possibly matching TRBD2 (6 bases). This CDR3 contains 14 residues. Looked up from germline, CDR1 is SGDLS and CDR2 is YYNGEE. Deletions cut 1 base from V and 1 base from J, with 8 bases between. CDR3 loop: CASSVTSTQETQYF. CDR3 bases: TGTGCCAGCAGCGTAACTAGCACCCAAGAGACCCAGTACTTC.

The chain joins TRBV4-2 to TRBJ1-5; D uncertain. The CDR3 is 15 amino acids. The germline V and J ends were trimmed by 0 bases and 4 bases, with 10 bases remaining between them. Germline CDR1 reads LGHNA; CDR2 reads YNFKEQ. DNA for the CDR3: TGTGCCAGCAGCCAAGATTCCGGGCGAAATCAGCCCCAGCATTTT. Amino acids: CASSQDSGRNQPQHF.

This sequence joins TRBV6-2 or TRBV6-3 and TRBJ2-3, with D tentatively TRBD2 (5 bases). CDR1 MNHEY and CDR2 SVGEGT come from the germline V gene. V dropped 2 bases and J dropped 3 bases, with 15 bases sitting between them. This CDR3 comprises 16 residues. CDR3 sequence (DNA): TGTGCCAGCAGTTACCCCGCGGTTAGCGCTACAGATACGCAGTATTTT. Its protein is CASSYPAVSATDTQYF.

This clonotype turned up a few times. The V and J genes are TRBV7-3 and TRBJ2-1; D might be TRBD1 or TRBD2, each matching 5 bases. The CDR3 runs 13 residues. Germline-derived CDR1 and CDR2 are SGHTA and FQGTGA. Trimming removed 0 bases at V and 10 bases at J, with 10 bases between. CDR3 nucleotides: TGTGCCAGCAGCTTAACGAATGGGGGAGAGCAGTTCTTC. It yields the protein CASSLTNGGEQFF.

The chain employs TRBV6-5 and TRBJ1-2; no clear D. Germline V lookup: CDR1 MNHEY, CDR2 SVGAGI. The V gene lost 5 bases and the J gene lost 8 bases, with 12 bases spanning the gap. CDR3 length: 12 residues. The CDR3 sequence is CASSTTHGGYTF. CDR3 in DNA: TGTGCCAGCAGTACCACCCACGGAGGCTACACCTTC.

This clonotype was picked up a small number of times. V usage is TRBV6-5 and J usage is TRBJ1-2, with a weak D call TRBD1 (5 bases). V was clipped by 2 bases and J by 4 bases, with 11 bases between them. The CDR3 spans 14 residues. CDR1 is MNHEY and CDR2 is SVGAGI in the germline V gene. The CDR3 here is CASSYLRGSYGYTF. Here the CDR3 DNA reads TGTGCCAGCAGTTACCTGAGGGGAAGCTATGGCTACACCTTC.